Presented here are 14 T cell receptor beta chains from one specimen sequenced in a study of low-dose radiotherapy and immunotherapy resistance in tumors. Gene-specific TRAV and TRBV primers were used for first-strand cDNA, covering alpha and beta chains. Amplification, which lasted 20 to 25 PCR cycles, used a constant-region primer and V-primer adapter to amplify TCRs. Using its own MiXCR run on the reads, TCRdb lists one record per CDR3 protein. Altogether 8,500 to 10,000 distinct CDR3 sequences are present, 35% to 50% being singletons, with the ten largest covering approximately 6%. The receptors were gathered from a human donor with advanced metastatic prostate, ovarian, gallbladder or colorectal cancer (not recorded which). This table probably holds off-target reads from a library built for another chain.

The rearrangement uses TRBV27 and TRBJ2-1; a weak D match, TRBD2 (6 bases). Deletions cut 1 base from V and 10 bases from J, with 14 bases between. The length of the CDR3 is 14 residues. From germline, CDR1 is MNHEY and CDR2 SMNVEV (reference sequence). The CDR3 here is CASSLYGSGDEQFF. In DNA, the CDR3 is TGTGCCAGCAGTTTATATGGTAGCGGTGACGAGCAGTTCTTC.

The chain uses TRBV5-1 and TRBJ2-1, with D perhaps TRBD1 (7 bases). The ends were cut back, 5 bases at V and 5 bases at J, with 20 bases in the middle. Germline V gene data show CDR1 as SGHRS and CDR2 as YFSETQ. CDR3 length: 16 residues. The CDR3 here is CASSLVGGTENNEQFF. The DNA of the CDR3 is TGCGCCAGCAGTCTGGTTGGGGGGACAGAGAACAATGAGCAGTTCTTC.

The chain uses TRBV19 and TRBJ2-3; 9 nucleotides line up with TRBD2. This CDR3 contains 16 residues. In germline, CDR1 is LNHDA, CDR2 SQIVND (reference sequence). V shed 5 bases, J shed 8 bases, and the junction held 14 bases outside the gene matches. The CDR3 DNA reads TGTGCCAGTAGTGAGGGGCTAGCGGGACGTGGAGCTACGCAGTATTTT. This sequence encodes CASSEGLAGRGATQYF.

The CDR3 nucleotides read TGTGCCAGCAGCCAAACAGGGGGCTCCTACAATGAGCAGTTCTTC. Its protein product is CASSQTGGSYNEQFF. This chain connects TRBV3-1 to TRBJ2-1; TRBD1 matches at 8 bases. The J segment lost 0 bases and the V segment lost 2 bases, leaving 0 bases of the junction unmatched. The length of the CDR3 is 15 residues. Germline-derived CDR1 and CDR2 are LGHDT and YNNKEL (reference sequence).

The gene calls are TRBV5-1 and TRBJ2-7; the match to TRBD2 covers 7 bases. The germline V gene encodes CDR1 SGHRS and CDR2 YFSETQ. The ends lost 4 bases at V and 7 bases at J; junction bases unmatched: 11. The CDR3 consists of 14 residues. CDR3 region: CASSPGEGSFEQYF. In DNA, the CDR3 is TGCGCCAGCAGCCCCGGGGAGGGGTCGTTTGAGCAGTACTTC.

V usage is TRBV25-1 and J usage is TRBJ2-3; D is undetermined. V was cut by 4 bases and J by 3 bases, with 5 bases left in between. CDR1 is MGHDK, CDR2 SYGVNS, per germline. The CDR3 runs to 12 residues. The CDR3 loop is CASSVGTDTQYF. The DNA of the CDR3 is TGTGCCAGCAGTGTCGGGACAGATACGCAGTATTTT.

The CDR3 nucleotides are TGTGCCAGCTCAGCAACAGGGGCTTCCTACGAGCAGTACTTC. Translating gives CASSATGASYEQYF. The chain uses TRBV18 and TRBJ2-7; 7 positions match TRBD1. The length of the CDR3 is 14 residues. Losses at the gene ends were 5 bases for V and 1 base for J; bases not matched to a gene: 5. Germline lookup yields CDR1 KGHSH and CDR2 LQKENI.

This clonotype was observed a handful of times. The chain recombines TRBV4-2 with TRBJ1-1; possibly TRBD1 for D (5 bases). Trimming removed 0 bases from V and 10 bases from J, with 12 bases in between. CDR3 size: 13 residues. Germline CDR1 reads LGHNA; CDR2 reads YNFKEQ. DNA for the CDR3: TGTGCCAGCAGCCAAGAGGTTCAGGGTCTAGCTTTCTTT. Encoded protein: CASSQEVQGLAFF.

This clonotype is medium-sized by share. The chain has TRBV6-1 and TRBJ1-5; D may be TRBD1 (6 bases). This CDR3 spans 14 amino acids. The V gene's germline CDR1 is MNHNS and CDR2 SASEGT. Trimming pared 6 bases from V and 2 bases from J, leaving 11 bases between. The CDR3 sequence is CASSRQVGNQPQHF. The CDR3 DNA reads TGTGCCAGCAGCCGACAGGTAGGCAATCAGCCCCAGCATTTT.

The chain links TRBV9 to TRBJ1-1; a weak D match, TRBD1 (6 bases). The CDR3 loop spans 13 amino acids. The V gene lost 6 bases and the J gene lost 7 bases, with 16 bases spanning the gap. Germline CDR1 is SGDLS and CDR2 is YYNGEE. The CDR3 nucleotides are TGTGCCAGCACCCCATGGGGGGCCAATGAAGCTTTCTTT. This gives the protein CASTPWGANEAFF. The complete variable domain, with remaining parts taken from reference TRBV9 and TRBJ1-1, reads DSGVTQTPKHLITATGQRVTLRCSPRSGDLSVYWYQQSLDQGLQFLIQYYNGEERAKGNILERFSAQQFPDLHSELNLSSLELGDSALYFCASTPWGANEAFFGQGTRLTVV.

This chain links TRBV12-3 or TRBV12-4 with TRBJ2-7, with D possibly being TRBD1 (6 bases). The CDR3 has 14 residues. Trimming took off 5 bases at V and 2 bases at J, with 13 bases between the two ends. The chain's CDR3 is CASSRGYAAYEQYF. CDR3 coding DNA: TGTGCCAGCAGTAGGGGGTATGCAGCCTACGAGCAGTACTTC.

As for this clonotype: An end of the junction differs from the germline gene, which may be a read error. This chain connects TRBV19 to TRBJ2-1, with D unclear. Germline values: CDR1 LNHDA, CDR2 SQIVND (reference sequence). This CDR3 is 14 amino acids long. CDR3 sequence: CASSIDGSFNEQFF. DNA of the CDR3: TGTGCCAGTAGTATAGATGGCTCCTTCAATGAGCAGTTCTTC.

The CDR3 region is CASSLAWGQPQHF. In DNA, the CDR3 is TGTGCCAGCAGCTTAGCGTGGGGGCAGCCCCAGCATTTT. This sequence joins TRBV7-2 and TRBJ1-5; D perhaps matches TRBD1 (5 bases). The CDR3 totals 13 residues. The germline CDR1 and CDR2 sequences are SGHTA and FQGNSA. Between the trimmed V and J ends, which lost 0 bases and 7 bases, there was a span of 7 bases.

This clonotype showed up just once. V and J are TRBV9 and TRBJ2-1, with D maybe TRBD1 (5 bases). The CDR3 is 15 residues long. Germline loops: CDR1 SGDLS, CDR2 YYNGEE. V was trimmed by 6 bases and J by 1 base, leaving 14 bases between them. The CDR3 here is CASTPREGSYNEQFF. The DNA of the CDR3 is TGTGCCAGCACCCCCAGGGAAGGGTCCTACAATGAGCAGTTCTTC.